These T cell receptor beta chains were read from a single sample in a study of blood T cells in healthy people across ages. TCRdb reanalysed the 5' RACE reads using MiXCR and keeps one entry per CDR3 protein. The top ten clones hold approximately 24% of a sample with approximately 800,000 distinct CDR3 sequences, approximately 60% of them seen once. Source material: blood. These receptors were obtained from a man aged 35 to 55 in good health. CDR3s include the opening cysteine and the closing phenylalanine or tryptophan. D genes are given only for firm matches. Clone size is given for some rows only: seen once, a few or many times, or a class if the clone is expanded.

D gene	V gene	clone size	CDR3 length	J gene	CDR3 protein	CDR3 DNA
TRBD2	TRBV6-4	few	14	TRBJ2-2	CASSDGLDTGELFF	TGTGCCAGCAGTGACGGACTAGACACCGGGGAGCTGTTTTTT
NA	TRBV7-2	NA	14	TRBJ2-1	CASSSLLKGNEQFF	TGTGCCAGCAGCTCCCTTTTGAAGGGAAATGAGCAGTTCTTC
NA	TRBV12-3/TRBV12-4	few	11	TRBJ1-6	CASSLGSTLHF	TGTGCCAGCAGTTTAGGGTCCACCCTCCACTTT
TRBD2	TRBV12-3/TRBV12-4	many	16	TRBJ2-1	CASSSRLAGGRDEQFF	TGTGCCAGCAGTTCCCGACTAGCGGGGGGGCGGGATGAGCAGTTCTTC
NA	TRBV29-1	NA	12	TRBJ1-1	CSVEDRGRGAFF	TGCAGCGTTGAAGATCGGGGCAGGGGAGCTTTCTTT
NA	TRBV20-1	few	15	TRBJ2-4	CSARGAAVAKNIQYF	TGCAGTGCTAGAGGGGCGGCAGTAGCCAAAAACATTCAGTACTTC
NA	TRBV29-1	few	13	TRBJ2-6	CSLRPSGANVLTF	TGCAGCTTAAGGCCCTCTGGGGCCAACGTCCTGACTTTC
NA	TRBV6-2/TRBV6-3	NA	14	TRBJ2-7	CASSYTGISYEQYF	TGTGCCAGCAGTTACACAGGAATCTCCTACGAGCAGTACTTC
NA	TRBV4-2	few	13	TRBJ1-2	CASNERMGYGYTF	TGTGCCAGCAATGAGCGGATGGGGTATGGCTACACCTTC
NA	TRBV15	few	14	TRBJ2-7	CATSRDRQRYEQYF	TGTGCCACCAGCAGAGATCGGCAGAGATACGAGCAGTACTTC
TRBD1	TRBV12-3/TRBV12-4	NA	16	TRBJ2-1	CASSPSAGTGFNEQFF	TGTGCCAGCAGTCCGTCGGCCGGGACAGGGTTTAATGAGCAGTTCTTC
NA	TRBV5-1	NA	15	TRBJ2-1	CASSLADSSYNEQFF	TGCGCCAGCAGCTTGGCAGATAGCTCCTACAATGAGCAGTTCTTC
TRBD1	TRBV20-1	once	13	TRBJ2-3	CSANGQGRDTQYF	TGCAGTGCTAATGGACAGGGACGAGATACGCAGTATTTT
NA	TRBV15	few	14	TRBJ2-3	CATSRQGQADTQYF	TGTGCCACCAGCAGACAGGGGCAAGCAGATACGCAGTATTTT
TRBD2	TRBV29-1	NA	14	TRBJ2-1	CSDLSGRPYNEQFF	TGCAGCGATCTTAGCGGGAGGCCGTACAATGAGCAGTTCTTC
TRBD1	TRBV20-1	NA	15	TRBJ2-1	CSASASGQAYNEQFF	TGCAGTGCTAGTGCTTCGGGACAGGCCTACAATGAGCAGTTCTTC
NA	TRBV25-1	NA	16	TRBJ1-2	CASSELDQSVQYGYTF	TGTGCCAGCAGTGAATTAGACCAGTCTGTCCAGTATGGCTACACCTTC
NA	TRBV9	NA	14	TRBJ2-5	CASSVGSLGETQYF	TGTGCCAGCAGCGTAGGTAGTCTTGGGGAGACCCAGTACTTC
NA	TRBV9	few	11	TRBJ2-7	CASSVACEQYF	TGTGCCAGCAGCGTAGCTTGCGAGCAGTACTTC
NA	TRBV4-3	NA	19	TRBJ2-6	CASSQVPPGPRAGANVLTF	TGCGCCAGCAGCCAAGTGCCCCCTGGCCCCAGGGCCGGGGCCAACGTCCTGACTTTC
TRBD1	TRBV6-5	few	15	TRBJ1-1	CASSSPGQTNTEAFF	TGTGCCAGCAGTTCCCCGGGACAGACAAACACTGAAGCTTTCTTT
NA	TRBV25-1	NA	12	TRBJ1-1	CASMAVNTEAFF	TGTGCCAGCATGGCTGTGAACACTGAAGCTTTCTTT
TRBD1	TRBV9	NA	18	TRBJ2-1	CASSVTPGTGSSYNEQFF	TGTGCCAGCAGCGTCACACCCGGGACAGGAAGCTCCTACAATGAGCAGTTCTTC
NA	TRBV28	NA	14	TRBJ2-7	CASSLGQVMYEQYF	TGTGCCAGCAGTTTGGGGCAGGTAATGTACGAGCAGTACTTC
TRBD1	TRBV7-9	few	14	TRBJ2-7	CASSGRTGSHEQYF	TGTGCCAGCAGCGGTCGGACAGGGTCCCACGAGCAGTACTTC
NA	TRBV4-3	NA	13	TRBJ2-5	CASSQERSETQYF	TGCGCCAGCAGCCAAGAGAGATCGGAGACCCAGTACTTC
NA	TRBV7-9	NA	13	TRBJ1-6	CASSRVRPSPLHF	TGTGCCAGCAGCCGCGTTCGGCCGTCACCCCTCCACTTT
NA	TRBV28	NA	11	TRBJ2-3	CASSPKITQYF	TGTGCCAGCAGTCCAAAAATTACGCAGTATTTT
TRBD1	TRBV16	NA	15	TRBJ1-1	CASSQGTMTGAEAFF	TGTGCCAGCAGCCAAGGGACCATGACAGGGGCTGAAGCTTTCTTT
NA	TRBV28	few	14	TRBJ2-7	CASSPGDHSYEQYF	TGTGCCAGCAGCCCAGGGGACCACTCCTACGAGCAGTACTTC
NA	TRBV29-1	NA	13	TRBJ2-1	CSVDTSRRREQFF	TGCAGCGTTGATACCAGTAGGCGTCGTGAGCAGTTCTTC
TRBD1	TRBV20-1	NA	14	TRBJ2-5	CSVLDRDSQETQYF	TGCAGTGTCCTGGACCGGGACAGCCAAGAGACCCAGTACTTC
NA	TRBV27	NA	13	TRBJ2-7	CASSLLPLYEQYF	TGTGCCAGCAGTTTACTTCCCCTCTACGAGCAGTACTTC
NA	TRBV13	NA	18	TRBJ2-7	CASSRQLGRTSRGYEQYF	TGTGCCAGCAGCAGGCAACTAGGACGGACATCGCGGGGCTACGAGCAGTACTTC
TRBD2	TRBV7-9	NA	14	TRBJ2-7	CASSSGLASLEQYF	TGTGCCAGCAGCTCGGGACTAGCTTCTCTCGAGCAGTACTTC
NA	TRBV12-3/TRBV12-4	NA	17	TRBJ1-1	CASSLDLGGVGNTEAFF	TGTGCCAGCAGTTTAGACTTGGGAGGGGTTGGGAACACTGAAGCTTTCTTT
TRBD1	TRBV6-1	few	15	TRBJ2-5	CASAFRGQGQETQYF	TGTGCCAGCGCGTTCCGCGGACAGGGCCAAGAGACCCAGTACTTC